These 22 T cell receptor beta chains were sequenced from one sample in a study of blood T cells in healthy people across ages. Using a J-beta primer mix together with a sample-barcoded 5' primer, a second PCR was run for about 6 to 12 cycles. MiXCR was run by TCRdb on the 5' RACE reads, yielding one entry per CDR3 protein. This sample has approximately 770,000 distinct CDR3 sequences, with 55% to 70% found just once. The specimen was blood. The receptors derive from a man aged 25 to 40 in good health.

The chain links TRBV7-9 to TRBJ1-2, with D maybe TRBD1 (5 bases). Germline lookup yields CDR1 SEHNR and CDR2 FQNEAQ (reference sequence). V was clipped by 5 bases and J by 4 bases, with 11 bases between them. This CDR3 contains 13 residues. DNA of the CDR3: TGTGCCAGCAGCGAGACAGACGCCTATGGCTACACCTTC. Translation: CASSETDAYGYTF. The full variable domain, in which reference TRBV7-9 and TRBJ1-2 provide the parts outside the CDR3, is DTGVSQNPRHKITKRGQNVTFRCDPISEHNRLYWYRQTLGQGPEFLTYFQNEAQLEKSRLLSDRFSAERPKGSFSTLEIQRTEQGDSAMYLCASSETDAYGYTFGSGTRLTVV.

This chain joins TRBV6-5 and TRBJ1-1, with D unclear. The CDR3 extends over 14 amino acids. Per germline, CDR1 MNHEY and CDR2 SVGAGI. V lost 4 bases, J lost 2 bases, and 11 bases lay in between. This CDR3 reads CASSSKTGNTEAFF. CDR3 nucleotides: TGTGCCAGCAGTTCTAAAACGGGTAACACTGAAGCTTTCTTT.

In nucleotides, the CDR3 is TGTGCCAGCACCGACATTCTCCCAGAGACCCAGTACTTC. This gives the protein CASTDILPETQYF. This rearrangement joins TRBV3-1 to TRBJ2-5; D gene ambiguous. Looked up from germline, CDR1 is LGHDT and CDR2 is YNNKEL (reference sequence). The V end was cut by 7 bases, the J end by 4 bases, with 13 bases between. The CDR3 covers 13 residues.

The chain couples TRBV6-5 to TRBJ2-7; D perhaps matches TRBD1 (6 bases). The J call may be faulty, since TRBJ2-5 better matches the DNA end. Germline V gene data show CDR1 as MNHEY and CDR2 as SVGAGI. This CDR3 has 15 residues. This chain's CDR3 is CASSPTGSIRETQYF. The DNA for the CDR3 is TGTGCCAGCAGTCCTACAGGGTCTATTCGAGAGACCCAGTACTTC.

CDR3 protein: CASSLGGRAFDEQFF. The CDR3 DNA is TGTGCCAGCAGCTTGGGGGGGAGGGCCTTCGATGAGCAGTTCTTC. The chain links TRBV5-5 to TRBJ2-1; the match to TRBD2 covers 7 bases. Germline-derived CDR1 and CDR2 are SGHKS and YYEKEE (reference sequence). This CDR3 comprises 15 residues. V gave up 0 bases and J gave up 8 bases; unmatched junction bases: 8.

The J gene is TRBJ2-3, the V gene TRBV11-2; D not certain. The CDR3 is 15 residues long. V lost 4 bases, J lost 0 bases, and 11 bases lay in between. The germline V gene encodes CDR1 SGHAT and CDR2 FQNNGV. The CDR3 region is CASSWMPFSTDTQYF. CDR3 coding DNA: TGTGCCAGCAGCTGGATGCCTTTTAGCACAGATACGCAGTATTTT.

This clonotype was picked up one time. The rearrangement uses TRBV6-4 and TRBJ2-1; D not resolved. Germline CDR1 and CDR2: MRHNA and SNTAGT. With 0 bases removed from V and 5 bases from J, the gap between germline ends came to 5 bases. The CDR3 loop spans 13 amino acids. The CDR3 is CASSDSSHNEQFF. The CDR3 bases are TGTGCCAGCAGTGACTCGTCTCACAATGAGCAGTTCTTC.

A few counts support this clonotype. The chain employs TRBV29-1 and TRBJ2-7; D is perhaps TRBD1 (5 bases). Germline lookup yields CDR1 SQVTM and CDR2 ANQGSEA. There are 12 residues in the CDR3. This chain's CDR3 is CSSWGPSYEQYF. The CDR3, as DNA: TGCAGTTCTTGGGGCCCGTCCTACGAGCAGTACTTC.

This chain connects TRBV6-6 to TRBJ1-6; the D gene is possibly TRBD1 (5 bases). V was clipped by 2 bases and J by 8 bases, with 10 bases between them. From germline, CDR1 is MNHNY and CDR2 SVGAGI (reference sequence). The CDR3 runs 14 residues. The CDR3 bases are TGTGCCAGCAGTTACAGGCCGGGGGATTCACCCCTCCACTTT. Residues: CASSYRPGDSPLHF.

The chain joins TRBV10-3 to TRBJ2-1; 10 bases match TRBD2. The CDR3 covers 20 residues. Losses at the gene ends were 2 bases for V and 0 bases for J; bases not matched to a gene: 13. Germline CDR1 ENHRY, CDR2 SYGVKD. DNA for the CDR3: TGTGCCATCAGTGAGGGGGTTAGCGGGGGGTCTTCCAACTCCTACAATGAGCAGTTCTTC. Protein sequence: CAISEGVSGGSSNSYNEQFF.

V is TRBV18 and J is TRBJ2-1; 10 positions agree with TRBD2. With 3 bases clipped from V and 6 bases from J, the junction kept 2 bases outside the gene matches. This CDR3 region has 14 residues. The V gene's germline CDR1 is KGHSH and CDR2 LQKENI. The CDR3 reads CASSPGLAFNEQFF. In DNA form, the CDR3 reads TGTGCCAGCTCACCGGGACTAGCGTTCAATGAGCAGTTCTTC.

The rearrangement links TRBV5-1 to TRBJ2-7; D not resolved. V shed 4 bases and J shed 7 bases, with 18 bases lying between them. The V gene's germline CDR1 is SGHRS and CDR2 YFSETQ. CDR3 size: 14 residues. CDR3 in amino acids: CASSKRLENNEQYF. The CDR3 nucleotides are TGCGCCAGCAGCAAACGACTGGAAAACAATGAGCAGTACTTC.

The chain uses TRBV7-2 and TRBJ2-4; 12 bases agree with TRBD2. The closer fit of TRBJ2-7 to the DNA end suggests the J call may be wrong. CDR3 length: 15 residues. Germline assignment: CDR1 SGHTA and CDR2 FQGNSA. CDR3 residues: CASSSVLAGGYEQYF. CDR3 in DNA: TGTGCCAGCAGCTCCGTACTAGCGGGAGGTTACGAGCAGTACTTC.

This clonotype turned up a few times. V and J are TRBV6-5 and TRBJ1-2, with D possibly being TRBD1 (5 bases). This CDR3 comprises 14 residues. Per germline, CDR1 MNHEY and CDR2 SVGAGI. V dropped 6 bases and J dropped 5 bases, with 16 bases sitting between them. In nucleotides, the CDR3 is TGTGCCAGCAGCCCTTTCCAGACAGATTATGGCTACACCTTC. Encoded protein: CASSPFQTDYGYTF.

As concerns this clonotype: Compared with germline, one end of the junction differs, possibly owing to a read error. CDR3 protein: CASSLATGPNNEQFF. CDR3 in DNA: TGTGCCAGCAGCCTAGCGACAGGGCCCAACAATGAGCAGTTCTTC. The chain uses TRBV7-2 and TRBJ2-1, with D tentatively TRBD1 (7 bases). Germline CDR1 is SGHTA and CDR2 is FQGNSA. This CDR3 comprises 15 residues. Full variable domain (missing parts from reference TRBV7-2 and TRBJ2-1): GAGVSQSPSNKVTEKGKDVELRCDPISGHTALYWYRQSLGQGLEFLIYFQGNSAPDKSGLPSDRFSAERTGGSVSTLTIQRTQQEDSAVYLCASSLATGPNNEQFFGPGTRLTVL.

This clonotype was counted between two and nine times. V is TRBV6-5 and J is TRBJ2-5; the match to TRBD2 covers 8 bases. The CDR3 sequence is 14 residues long. Per the germline V gene, CDR1 is MNHEY and CDR2 is SVGAGI. The V segment lost 4 bases and the J segment 1 base; nucleotides outside the gene matches: 2. The CDR3, as DNA: TGTGCCAGCAGTTGGACTAGCAGCCAAGAGACCCAGTACTTC. Protein: CASSWTSSQETQYF.

The V and J genes are TRBV20-1 and TRBJ2-1; D remains ambiguous. There are 12 residues in the CDR3. Germline V gene data show CDR1 as DFQATT and CDR2 as SNEGSKA (reference sequence). CDR3 nucleotide sequence: TGCAGCGAACGGAGCTCCTACAATGAGCAGTTCTTC. This codes for CSERSSYNEQFF.

V gene TRBV7-9 combines with J gene TRBJ2-7, with D unclear. The CDR3 is made up of 14 amino acids. Germline lookup yields CDR1 SEHNR and CDR2 FQNEAQ (reference sequence). V was clipped by 5 bases and J by 6 bases, with 17 bases between them. CDR3 coding DNA: TGTGCCAGCAGCCCCACCGTAGACCTTAGCGAGCAGTACTTC. Its translation is CASSPTVDLSEQYF. The full variable domain, with the rest looked up from reference TRBV7-9 and TRBJ2-7, is DTGVSQNPRHKITKRGQNVTFRCDPISEHNRLYWYRQTLGQGPEFLTYFQNEAQLEKSRLLSDRFSAERPKGSFSTLEIQRTEQGDSAMYLCASSPTVDLSEQYFGPGTRLTVT.

This chain uses TRBV4-3 with TRBJ2-1; D is ambiguous. V was clipped by 1 base and J by 0 bases, with 10 bases between them. Germline V gene data show CDR1 as LGHNA and CDR2 as YSLEER. The CDR3 is made up of 16 amino acids. CDR3 protein: CASSQGLLRSYNEQFF. The CDR3 DNA is TGCGCCAGCAGCCAAGGACTTCTCCGCTCCTACAATGAGCAGTTCTTC.

V is TRBV30 and J is TRBJ2-4; TRBD1 might be the D (5 bases). Judging by the DNA end, TRBJ2-7 fits better; the J call may be wrong. This CDR3 region has 14 residues. Germline V lookup: CDR1 GTSNPN, CDR2 SVGIG (reference sequence). The CDR3 is CAWSGGPGPYEQYF. In DNA, the CDR3 is TGTGCCTGGAGTGGGGGCCCCGGCCCCTACGAGCAGTACTTC.

The chain joins TRBV27 to TRBJ2-7; no firm D call. Germline-derived CDR1 and CDR2 are MNHEY and SMNVEV (reference sequence). V was trimmed by 6 bases and J by 2 bases, leaving 14 bases between them. The CDR3 is made up of 14 amino acids. The CDR3 sequence is CASRPGPGPYEQYF. The CDR3 DNA reads as TGTGCCAGCAGGCCGGGTCCCGGACCCTACGAGCAGTACTTC.

The CDR3 DNA reads as TGTGCCAGCAGCTCGGGGACTAGCGGGATCCACGAGCAGTACTTC. It translates to CASSSGTSGIHEQYF. This chain uses TRBV7-2 with TRBJ2-5, with TRBD2 matching 13 bases. The J call may be incorrect, as the DNA end agrees better with TRBJ2-7. The V gene's germline CDR1 is SGHTA and CDR2 FQGNSA. The CDR3 loop spans 15 amino acids.